Each of the 29 T cell receptor beta chains below was sequenced from the same sample in a study of response to subunit inactivated influenza vaccine. TCRdb analysed the RT-PCR reads with MiXCR anew, one entry per CDR3 protein. The top ten hold roughly a tenth of the sample, which has approximately 310,000 distinct CDR3 sequences, 21% seen once. The input for sequencing was PBMCs from blood, taken less than 22 months after vaccination. The receptors derive from a man in his fifties or sixties who received an inactivated influenza vaccine.

The CDR3 nucleotides are TGTGCCAGCAGGTCCCAGGGGCGGTCTGGCTATGGCTACACCTTC. Translated, it gives CASRSQGRSGYGYTF. The chain joins TRBV2 to TRBJ1-2; possible D gene TRBD1, 6 bases. This CDR3 contains 15 residues. Germline V gives CDR1 SNHLY, CDR2 FYNNEI. V dropped 6 bases and J dropped 4 bases, with 18 bases sitting between them.

This clonotype was seen only a few times. The chain's CDR3 is CASSVGLGEKLFF. The CDR3 nucleotides read TGTGCCAGCAGCGTGGGACTCGGGGAAAAACTGTTTTTT. This chain uses TRBV7-2 with TRBJ1-4; a weak D match, TRBD1 (5 bases). The V end was cut by 5 bases, the J end by 8 bases, with 12 bases between. This CDR3 spans 13 amino acids. The V gene's germline CDR1 is SGHTA and CDR2 FQGNSA.

The chain recombines TRBV27 with TRBJ2-1; 10 positions agree with TRBD2. Germline CDR1 is MNHEY and CDR2 is SMNVEV (reference sequence). CDR3 length: 15 residues. Trimming removed 1 base from V and 5 bases from J; junction bases left unmatched: 2. In DNA, the CDR3 is TGTGCCAGCAGTTTATATAGCGGGAGGAACAATGAGCAGTTCTTC. Amino acids: CASSLYSGRNNEQFF.

The J gene is TRBJ2-7, the V gene TRBV3-1; the match to TRBD2 covers 11 bases. The CDR3 runs 18 residues. Per germline, CDR1 LGHDT and CDR2 YNNKEL (reference sequence). Trimming removed 1 base from V and 5 bases from J; junction bases left unmatched: 13. The CDR3 spells CASSQARSASGRSHEQYF. In nucleotides, the CDR3 is TGTGCCAGCAGCCAAGCCCGGAGCGCTAGCGGGAGGTCCCACGAGCAGTACTTC.

The J gene is TRBJ2-7, the V gene TRBV29-1, with 7 bases aligning to TRBD2. V lost 5 bases to trimming and J lost 0 bases; unmatched junction nucleotides: 13. The CDR3 loop spans 16 amino acids. Germline V gives CDR1 SQVTM, CDR2 ANQGSEA. The CDR3 DNA follows: TGCAGCGTTACTAGCGTGGGGAGGACCCACTCCTACGAGCAGTACTTC. Translated: CSVTSVGRTHSYEQYF.

V and J are TRBV10-3 and TRBJ1-4; 12 bases are shared with TRBD1. The CDR3 runs to 15 residues. The junction had 3 bases not matched to a gene; V was cut back by 2 bases and J by 8 bases. Germline V gives CDR1 ENHRY, CDR2 SYGVKD. CDR3 coding DNA: TGTGCCATCAGTGAGGGGACAGGGGGCGAAGAAAAACTGTTTTTT. Protein: CAISEGTGGEEKLFF.

A few counts support this clonotype. The junction does not match germline at one end; this may be a read error. V usage is TRBV7-7 and J usage is TRBJ2-1; 11 bases fit TRBD2. Germline CDR1 and CDR2: SSHAT and FNYEAQ (reference sequence). The CDR3 consists of 14 residues. The DNA of the CDR3 is TGTGCTAGCAGCGTTAGCGGGGGGGTCCATGAGCAGTTCTTC. Its protein product is CASSVSGGVHEQFF.

This chain connects TRBV20-1 to TRBJ1-4; 10 bases fit TRBD1. V gave up 6 bases and J gave up 9 bases; unmatched junction bases: 7. Germline V gives CDR1 DFQATT, CDR2 SNEGSKA (reference sequence). The CDR3 is 13 residues long. In nucleotides, the CDR3 is TGCAGTGCCCCGGAGACAGGGGGCCAAAAACTGTTTTTT. Translating it yields CSAPETGGQKLFF.

In this sample, this clonotype turned up a few times. The rearrangement joins TRBV7-2 to TRBJ1-2; D unclear. CDR1 SGHTA and CDR2 FQGNSA come from the germline V gene. Trimming removed 1 base from V and 5 bases from J, with 8 bases in between. CDR3 size: 13 residues. CDR3: CASSLDRRYGYTF. In nucleotides, the CDR3 is TGTGCCAGCAGCTTAGATCGTCGTTATGGCTACACCTTC.

This clonotype was observed at least ten times. This sequence joins TRBV3-1 and TRBJ2-5; D is possibly TRBD1 (6 bases). The CDR3 spans 16 residues. Germline V gene sequence: CDR1 LGHDT, CDR2 YNNKEL (reference sequence). V lost 2 bases, J lost 2 bases, and 15 bases lay in between. The CDR3 is CASSQWGRSAQETQYF. Here the CDR3 DNA reads TGTGCCAGCAGCCAATGGGGGCGCAGCGCACAAGAGACCCAGTACTTC.

This chain links TRBV2 with TRBJ1-2, with D unclear. Trimming took 6 bases from V and 3 from J, leaving 14 bases between them. The length of the CDR3 is 14 residues. From germline, CDR1 is SNHLY and CDR2 FYNNEI. The chain's CDR3 is CASSRAPSDYGYTF. For the CDR3, the DNA is TGTGCCAGCAGCCGGGCCCCCAGCGACTATGGCTACACCTTC. The entire variable domain, with the rest obtained from reference TRBV2 and TRBJ1-2, is as follows: EPEVTQTPSHQVTQMGQEVILRCVPISNHLYFYWYRQILGQKVEFLVSFYNNEISEKSEIFDDQFSVERPDGSNFTLKIRSTKLEDSAMYFCASSRAPSDYGYTFGSGTRLTVV.

The rearrangement joins TRBV25-1 to TRBJ2-1; 9 nucleotides match TRBD2. This CDR3 spans 18 amino acids. The germline CDR1 and CDR2 sequences are MGHDK and SYGVNS. V shed 1 base and J 5 bases; nucleotides not matched to a gene: 12. In nucleotides, the CDR3 is TGTGCCAGCAGTGAATTTATTTTTCCGGGACTAGCAGACAATGAGCAGTTCTTC. This gives the protein CASSEFIFPGLADNEQFF.

This chain links TRBV9 with TRBJ2-1, with a possible D match to TRBD2 (5 bases). Germline V gives CDR1 SGDLS, CDR2 YYNGEE. The CDR3 covers 15 residues. V was shortened by 3 bases and J by 0 bases, with 10 bases between the two germline ends. The DNA of the CDR3 is TGTGCCAGCAGCGGGTCTAGCCACTCCTACAATGAGCAGTTCTTC. Its translation is CASSGSSHSYNEQFF.

This clonotype was seen many times. The CDR3 spells CSARHRVGHYGYTF. The CDR3 coding sequence is TGCAGTGCTAGACACAGGGTAGGGCACTATGGCTACACCTTC. This rearrangement joins TRBV20-1 to TRBJ1-2; maybe TRBD1 (6 bases). Germline CDR1 reads DFQATT; CDR2 reads SNEGSKA (reference sequence). This CDR3 has 14 amino acids. Trimming stripped 2 bases from V and 3 bases from J, with 13 bases between.

This clonotype was counted a few times. This rearrangement joins TRBV10-2 to TRBJ1-1, with 9 bases that match TRBD1. This CDR3 has 16 residues. Germline V CDR1 and CDR2: WSHSY, SAAADI. J gave up 3 bases and V 4 bases, and 9 bases lay outside the gene matches. CDR3 DNA sequence: TGCGCCAGCAGTGCAACGCCGACAGGGGGATACACTGAAGCTTTCTTT. It codes for CASSATPTGGYTEAFF.

The chain carries TRBV7-2 and TRBJ1-5; D uncertain. The CDR3 has 14 amino acids. With 7 bases removed from V and 0 bases from J, the gap between germline ends came to 10 bases. Germline-derived CDR1 and CDR2 are SGHTA and FQGNSA. Here the CDR3 DNA reads TGTGCCAGCACCATGGAGTATAGCAATCAGCCCCAGCATTTT. This encodes CASTMEYSNQPQHF.

As for this clonotype: At one end, the junction sequence differs from germline, possibly due to a read error. J is TRBJ2-3 and V is TRBV28, with D tentatively TRBD2 (5 bases). The CDR3 totals 16 residues. CDR1 is MDHEN and CDR2 is SYDVKM in the germline V gene. In DNA, the CDR3 is TGTGCCAGCAGATTATTGACGGGGTCTAGCACAGATACGCAGTATTTT. It specifies CASRLLTGSSTDTQYF.

This clonotype was counted only a few times. V gene TRBV5-1 combines with J gene TRBJ2-1, with 7 bases that match TRBD2. Looked up from germline, CDR1 is SGHRS and CDR2 is YFSETQ. With 3 bases clipped from V and 0 bases from J, the junction kept 3 bases outside the gene matches. The CDR3 sequence is 15 residues long. As DNA, the CDR3 is TGCGCCAGCAGCTCCCTAGCGGACTCCTACAATGAGCAGTTCTTC. It codes for CASSSLADSYNEQFF.

The chain employs TRBV6-5 and TRBJ2-2, with D possibly TRBD1 on 5 matching bases. Trimming cost V 4 bases and J 2 bases, with 14 bases left between them. Germline CDR1 is MNHEY and CDR2 is SVGAGI. This CDR3 contains 16 residues. CDR3 region: CASSSPGQGNTGELFF. The CDR3 region has the DNA TGTGCCAGCAGTTCCCCTGGCCAGGGTAACACCGGGGAGCTGTTTTTT.

This clonotype occurred many times. J is TRBJ1-5 and V is TRBV2, with no clear D. From germline, CDR1 is SNHLY and CDR2 FYNNEI. CDR3 size: 13 residues. Trimming pared 4 bases from V and 4 bases from J, leaving 8 bases between. CDR3 region: CASSGLENQPQHF. The CDR3 DNA is TGTGCCAGCAGTGGTCTGGAAAATCAGCCCCAGCATTTT.

This clonotype was observed a few times. The chain joins TRBV6-1 to TRBJ2-7; 10 nucleotides match TRBD2. This CDR3 has 14 residues. The junction had 11 bases not matched to a gene; V was cut back by 8 bases and J by 7 bases. Germline lookup yields CDR1 MNHNS and CDR2 SASEGT. CDR3 region: CASLGLAEGSEQYF. CDR3 bases: TGTGCCAGCCTTGGACTAGCGGAGGGCTCGGAGCAGTACTTC.

The rearrangement uses TRBV5-6 and TRBJ2-5; 13 bases line up with TRBD2. This CDR3 is 16 amino acids long. V lost 6 bases to trimming and J lost 4 bases; unmatched junction nucleotides: 9. Germline CDR1 reads SGHDT; CDR2 reads YYEEEE. CDR3 sequence (DNA): TGTGCCAGCAACAAACCCGGGACTAGCGGGACAGAGACCCAGTACTTC. It is translated as CASNKPGTSGTETQYF.

The chain couples TRBV7-9 to TRBJ2-7; 12 bases match TRBD1. The CDR3 runs to 16 residues. Germline CDR1 is SEHNR and CDR2 is FQNEAQ (reference sequence). V lost 5 bases, J lost 2 bases, and 7 bases stayed unmatched. The CDR3 region is CASSTRGQGATYEQYF. The CDR3 bases are TGTGCCAGCAGCACAAGGGGACAGGGGGCTACCTACGAGCAGTACTTC.

DNA of the CDR3: TGTGCCAGCAGCTTCGCCGGGATCTCCTACGAGCAGTACTTC. Translated, it gives CASSFAGISYEQYF. This chain uses TRBV7-2 with TRBJ2-7, with D tentatively TRBD2 (5 bases). This CDR3 region has 14 residues. The germline V gene has CDR1 SGHTA and CDR2 FQGNSA. Trimming stripped 3 bases from V and 0 bases from J, with 9 bases between.

This clonotype was counted at least ten times. The V call is TRBV5-1, the J call TRBJ1-1; maybe TRBD1 (5 bases). The CDR3 covers 14 residues. Germline CDR1 is SGHRS and CDR2 is YFSETQ. The germline V and J ends were trimmed by 5 bases and 0 bases, with 11 bases remaining between them. The CDR3, as DNA: TGCGCCAGCAGATTCGGACAAATGAACACTGAAGCTTTCTTT. Translation: CASRFGQMNTEAFF.

This clonotype has a handful of counts. The rearrangement links TRBV20-1 to TRBJ2-5; 8 positions agree with TRBD1. The CDR3 consists of 15 residues. The V and J ends lost 0 bases and 4 bases, in that order; junction bases with no gene match: 7. Per the germline V gene, CDR1 is DFQATT and CDR2 is SNEGSKA (reference sequence). The CDR3 region is CSARDPDRGGETQYF. CDR3 coding DNA: TGCAGTGCTAGAGATCCCGACAGGGGCGGAGAGACCCAGTACTTC.

This clonotype came up a few times. The rearrangement uses TRBV29-1 and TRBJ1-1; 10 bases fit TRBD1. The CDR3 has 14 amino acids. CDR1 is SQVTM, CDR2 ANQGSEA, per germline. V trimming: 5 bases; J trimming: 6 bases; junction bases outside the gene matches: 9. The CDR3 DNA follows: TGCAGCGTTTCTCCGACAGGGGGCGCATCTGAAGCTTTCTTT. Protein product: CSVSPTGGASEAFF.

J is TRBJ2-2 and V is TRBV4-3, with D hard to call. CDR3 length equals 16 residues. Per the germline V gene, CDR1 is LGHNA and CDR2 is YSLEER. Trimming shortened V by 0 bases and J by 7 bases, and 15 bases separated the two germline ends. The CDR3: CASSQDVAGANGELFF. In DNA form, the CDR3 reads TGCGCCAGCAGCCAAGATGTGGCAGGAGCCAACGGGGAGCTGTTTTTT.

The V gene is TRBV5-1, the J gene TRBJ2-2; D might be TRBD2 (6 bases). This CDR3 is 15 amino acids long. Trimming shortened V by 1 base and J by 3 bases, and 10 bases separated the two germline ends. From germline, CDR1 is SGHRS and CDR2 YFSETQ. The CDR3 reads CASSLLASDTGELFF. For the CDR3, the DNA is TGCGCCAGCAGCTTGCTAGCGTCTGACACCGGGGAGCTGTTTTTT.